One and the same sample provided the 13 T cell receptor beta chains below, sequenced in a study of T cells in narcolepsy. Profiled with immunoSEQ multiplex PCR; TCRdb holds only in-frame clones, not every one. Of some 32,000 clones listed, roughly 82% are singletons. The sample was CD45RA- memory CD4+ T cells from PBMCs. These receptor sequences come from a human donor with narcolepsy.

This chain links TRBV15 with TRBJ1-1; no clear D gene. CDR1 and CDR2 (germline): LNHNV, YYDKDF (reference sequence). The CDR3 consists of 14 residues. Trimming cost V 0 bases and J 2 bases, with 7 bases left between them. The CDR3 loop reads CATSREGGNTEAFF. CDR3 nucleotides: TGTGCCACCAGCAGAGAAGGAGGAAACACTGAAGCTTTCTTT.

V usage is TRBV14 and J usage is TRBJ2-1, with no clear D. Germline V gene sequence: CDR1 SGHDN, CDR2 FVKESK. The length of the CDR3 is 14 residues. V lost 2 bases, J lost 4 bases, and 9 bases lay in between. The CDR3 DNA reads TGTGCCAGCAGCCAACGGGCCACGTACAATGAGCAGTTCTTC. This encodes CASSQRATYNEQFF.

Written as DNA, the CDR3 is TGTGCCAGCAGCCAGGGACTAGTAGATTCTATGGATACGCAGTATTTT. This translates into CASSQGLVDSMDTQYF. The chain links TRBV7-2 to TRBJ2-3; 8 positions match TRBD2. Germline loops: CDR1 SGHTA, CDR2 FQGNSA. The CDR3 is 16 amino acids. V dropped 5 bases and J dropped 6; count of bases not matched to a gene: 13.

Note on this clone: The same CDR3 arises from other DNA sequences in this sample as well. The chain joins TRBV7-9 to TRBJ1-1; D remains unclear. The CDR3 is made up of 11 amino acids. V dropped 7 bases and J dropped 5 bases, with 8 bases sitting between them. The germline V gene has CDR1 SEHNR and CDR2 FQNEAQ (reference sequence). The CDR3 reads CASTLGTEAFF. Here the CDR3 DNA reads TGTGCCAGCACTCTGGGGACTGAAGCTTTCTTT.

The rearrangement uses TRBV18 and TRBJ2-3; 10 nucleotides match TRBD1. The trim removed 6 bases at V and 6 bases at J, leaving 6 bases unmatched. The CDR3 runs to 14 residues. Germline CDR1 is KGHSH and CDR2 is LQKENI. This chain's CDR3 is CASSRDRGKDTQYF. As DNA, the CDR3 is TGTGCCAGCTCCCGGGACAGGGGAAAGGATACGCAGTATTTT.

This chain uses TRBV27 with TRBJ1-2; D is uncertain. The V end was cut by 5 bases, the J end by 0 bases, with 16 bases between. The CDR3 sequence is 16 residues long. Per the germline V gene, CDR1 is MNHEY and CDR2 is SMNVEV (reference sequence). The CDR3 is CASSRSDGLSNYGYTF. CDR3 DNA sequence: TGTGCCAGCAGTCGATCTGACGGACTCTCTAACTATGGCTACACCTTC.

CDR3 region: CAWSVGGATGELFF. As DNA, the CDR3 is TGTGCCTGGAGTGTCGGGGGGGCTACCGGGGAGCTGTTTTTT. The rearrangement links TRBV30 to TRBJ2-2; 8 positions match TRBD2. Germline V gene sequence: CDR1 GTSNPN, CDR2 SVGIG (reference sequence). V lost 0 bases, J lost 5 bases, and 2 bases stayed unmatched. This CDR3 contains 14 residues.

The chain couples TRBV4-1 to TRBJ2-3, with D possibly being TRBD1 (6 bases). Germline V gives CDR1 MGHRA, CDR2 YSYEKL. V dropped 2 bases and J dropped 3 bases, with 21 bases sitting between them. CDR3 size: 18 residues. The CDR3 sequence: CASSQRVAQGWGTDTQYF. CDR3 sequence (DNA): TGCGCCAGCAGCCAAAGGGTAGCACAGGGTTGGGGGACAGATACGCAGTATTTT.

The chain employs TRBV2 and TRBJ1-2, with D uncertain. From germline, CDR1 is SNHLY and CDR2 FYNNEI. CDR3 length equals 17 residues. With 0 bases removed from V and 2 bases from J, the gap between germline ends came to 16 bases. The CDR3: CASSEATGRFSNYGYTF. The CDR3 DNA reads as TGTGCCAGCAGTGAAGCGACTGGACGGTTTTCCAACTATGGCTACACCTTC.

The count of this clone is one. The chain employs TRBV28 and TRBJ2-1; TRBD2 matches 9 bases. Trimming took 6 bases from V and 7 from J; bases not matched to a gene: 7. CDR3 size: 14 residues. Looked up from germline, CDR1 is MDHEN and CDR2 is SYDVKM. CDR3 DNA sequence: TGTGCCAGCAGCAAGCGGGGGGCCCGTAATGAGCAGTTCTTC. Amino acids: CASSKRGARNEQFF.

This chain links TRBV9 with TRBJ1-2; 11 bases are a match to TRBD1. The junction had 13 bases not matched to a gene; V was cut back by 4 bases and J by 8 bases. This CDR3 has 16 amino acids. The germline CDR1 and CDR2 sequences are SGDLS and YYNGEE. The CDR3 DNA is TGTGCCAGCAGCCCAACGGCAGGGACAGGGGGGCGAGGCTACACCTTC. The encoded protein is CASSPTAGTGGRGYTF.

A few counts support this clone. The chain joins TRBV9 to TRBJ1-1; 7 nucleotides line up with TRBD1. The V gene's germline CDR1 is SGDLS and CDR2 YYNGEE. The CDR3 spans 16 residues. J lost 3 bases, V lost 5 bases, and 13 bases had no gene match. CDR3 nucleotides: TGTGCCAGCAGTGTCACCGGGACAGATAAGTACACTGAAGCTTTCTTT. Its protein is CASSVTGTDKYTEAFF.

V gene TRBV7-2 combines with J gene TRBJ2-7, with D hard to call. Trimming removed 5 bases from V and 2 bases from J, with 19 bases in between. The CDR3 is 16 residues long. The V gene's germline CDR1 is SGHTA and CDR2 FQGNSA. The CDR3 is CASSALVTLSPYEQYF. The CDR3 DNA sequence: TGTGCCAGCAGCGCCTTAGTCACCCTCTCCCCCTACGAGCAGTACTTC.